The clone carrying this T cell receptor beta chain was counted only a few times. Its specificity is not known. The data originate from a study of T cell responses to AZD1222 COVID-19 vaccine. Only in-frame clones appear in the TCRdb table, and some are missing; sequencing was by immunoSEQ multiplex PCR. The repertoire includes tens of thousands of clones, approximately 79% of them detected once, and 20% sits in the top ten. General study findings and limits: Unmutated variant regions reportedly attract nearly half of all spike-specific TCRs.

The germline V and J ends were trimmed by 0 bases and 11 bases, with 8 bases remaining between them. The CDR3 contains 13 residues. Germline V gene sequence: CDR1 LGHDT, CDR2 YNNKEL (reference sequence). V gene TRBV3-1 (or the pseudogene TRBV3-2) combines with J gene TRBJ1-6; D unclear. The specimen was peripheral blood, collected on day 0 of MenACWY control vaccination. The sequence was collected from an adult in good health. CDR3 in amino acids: CASSQEMQTPLHF. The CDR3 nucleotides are TGTGCCAGCAGCCAAGAGATGCAGACACCCCTCCACTTT.